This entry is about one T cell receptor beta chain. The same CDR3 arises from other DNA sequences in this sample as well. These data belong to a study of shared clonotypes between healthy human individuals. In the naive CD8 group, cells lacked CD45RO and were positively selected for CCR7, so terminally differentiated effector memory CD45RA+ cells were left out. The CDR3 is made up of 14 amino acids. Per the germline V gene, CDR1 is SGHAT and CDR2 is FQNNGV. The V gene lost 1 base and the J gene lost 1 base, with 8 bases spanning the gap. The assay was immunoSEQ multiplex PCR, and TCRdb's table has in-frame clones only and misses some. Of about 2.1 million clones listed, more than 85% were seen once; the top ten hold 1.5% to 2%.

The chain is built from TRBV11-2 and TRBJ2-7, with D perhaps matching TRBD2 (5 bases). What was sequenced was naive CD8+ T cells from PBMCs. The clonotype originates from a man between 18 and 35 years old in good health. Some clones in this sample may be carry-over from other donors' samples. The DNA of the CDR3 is TGTGCCAGCAGCTTAGTGTCGGGGTCCTACGAGCAGTACTTC. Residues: CASSLVSGSYEQYF.